A single TCR beta chain is shown here with its context. This record comes from a study of blood T cell repertoires in COVID-19. About the study: PBMCs, B-cell-depleted T cells, or T cells were the source of the cDNA or gDNA that made up the material.

Assay used: immunoSEQ multiplex PCR; TCRdb lists only in-frame clones, some missing. Of approximately 300,000 clones in the sample, roughly 90% were seen once. The clonotype was recovered from a young man who had recovered from COVID-19. The sample comprised peripheral blood.

The CDR3 region is CASSLIQGIYNEQFF. CDR3 nucleotide sequence: TGTGCCAGCAGCCTTATACAGGGGATCTACAATGAGCAGTTCTTC. The chain joins TRBV7-9 to TRBJ2-1; TRBD1 matches 7 bases. Unmatched junction bases numbered 7, after V lost 5 bases and J lost 3 bases. CDR1 SEHNR and CDR2 FQNEAQ come from the germline V gene (reference sequence). There are 15 residues in the CDR3.